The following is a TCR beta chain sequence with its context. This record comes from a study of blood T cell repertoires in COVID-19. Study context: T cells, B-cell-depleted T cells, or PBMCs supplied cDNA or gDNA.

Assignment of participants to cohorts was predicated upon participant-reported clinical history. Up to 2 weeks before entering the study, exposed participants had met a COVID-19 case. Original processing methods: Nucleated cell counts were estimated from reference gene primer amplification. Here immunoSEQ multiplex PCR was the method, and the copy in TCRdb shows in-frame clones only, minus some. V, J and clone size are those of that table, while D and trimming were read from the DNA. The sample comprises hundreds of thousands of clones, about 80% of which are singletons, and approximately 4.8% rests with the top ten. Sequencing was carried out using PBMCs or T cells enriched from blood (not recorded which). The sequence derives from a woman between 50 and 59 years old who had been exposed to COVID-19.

The CDR3 loop reads CASKAGANQPQHF. The DNA of the CDR3 is TGTGCCAGCAAGGCAGGGGCTAATCAGCCCCAGCATTTT. The chain recombines TRBV12-3 or TRBV12-4 with TRBJ1-5; possible D gene TRBD1, 6 bases. CDR3 length: 13 residues. V was shortened by 7 bases and J by 4 bases, with 11 bases between the two germline ends.